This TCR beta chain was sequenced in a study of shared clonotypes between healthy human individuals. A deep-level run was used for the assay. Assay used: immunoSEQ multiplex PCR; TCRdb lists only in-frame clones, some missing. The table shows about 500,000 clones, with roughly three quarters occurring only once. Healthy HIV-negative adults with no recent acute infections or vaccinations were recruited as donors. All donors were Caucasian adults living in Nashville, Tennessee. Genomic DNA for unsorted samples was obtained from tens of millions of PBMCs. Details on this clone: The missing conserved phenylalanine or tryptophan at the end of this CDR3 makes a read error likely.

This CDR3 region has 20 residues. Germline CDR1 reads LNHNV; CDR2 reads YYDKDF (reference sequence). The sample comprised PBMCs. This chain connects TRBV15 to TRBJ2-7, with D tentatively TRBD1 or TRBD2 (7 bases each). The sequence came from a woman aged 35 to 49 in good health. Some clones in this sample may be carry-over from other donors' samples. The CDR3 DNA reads TGTGCCTCCAGCAGAGACAGGGATTGGGGAGCGGGACCACATCGGTACGAGCAGTACTCC. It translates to CASSRDRDWGAGPHRYEQYS.